The 5 T cell receptor beta chains presented below share a single source sample, sequenced in a study of T cell changes during pregnancy in multiple sclerosis. Only in-frame clones appear in the TCRdb table, and some are missing; sequencing was by immunoSEQ multiplex PCR. The sample contains 50,000 or so clones, about 92% of which appear only once. Source: peripheral blood, taken in the second trimester of pregnancy. These receptors were obtained from a female donor with multiple sclerosis, enrolled in a pregnancy study.

The rearrangement links TRBV4-2 to TRBJ2-7; TRBD1 matches 8 bases. Germline V gene sequence: CDR1 LGHNA, CDR2 YNFKEQ. With 3 bases clipped from V and 3 bases from J, the junction kept 7 bases outside the gene matches. The CDR3 runs 15 residues. CDR3 bases: TGTGCCAGCAGCCAGGGTATAGGACAGGGCTACGAGCAGTACTTC. Its translation: CASSQGIGQGYEQYF.

This clone was detected only a few times. This chain uses TRBV19 with TRBJ2-2; D call uncertain. The CDR3 consists of 15 residues. Trimming removed 3 bases from V and 0 bases from J, with 8 bases in between. Germline V gene sequence: CDR1 LNHDA, CDR2 SQIVND (reference sequence). The DNA of the CDR3 is TGTGCCAGTAGTATCGGCAGGACGAACACCGGGGAGCTGTTTTTT. Amino acids: CASSIGRTNTGELFF. Drawing the rest from reference TRBV19 and TRBJ2-2, the complete variable domain is DGGITQSPKYLFRKEGQNVTLSCEQNLNHDAMYWYRQDPGQGLRLIYYSQIVNDFQKGDIAEGYSVSREKKESFPLTVTSAQKNPTAFYLCASSIGRTNTGELFFGEGSRLTVL.

The V call is TRBV11-2, the J call TRBJ2-7; 7 bases are a match to TRBD2. The length of the CDR3 is 14 residues. Germline-derived CDR1 and CDR2 are SGHAT and FQNNGV. Trimming removed 5 bases from V and 1 base from J; junction bases left unmatched: 5. The CDR3 sequence is CASSRGEGSYEQYF. The CDR3 coding sequence is TGTGCCAGCAGCCGAGGGGAGGGGTCCTACGAGCAGTACTTC.

V gene TRBV5-5 combines with J gene TRBJ1-1, with D possibly matching TRBD1 (5 bases). With 4 bases removed from V and 4 bases from J, the gap between germline ends came to 14 bases. The germline CDR1 and CDR2 sequences are SGHKS and YYEKEE (reference sequence). CDR3 size: 14 residues. The chain's CDR3 is CASSNARVSTEAFF. The CDR3 region has the DNA TGTGCCAGCAGCAACGCCAGGGTTTCCACTGAAGCTTTCTTT.

This chain joins TRBV2 and TRBJ2-2, with 9 positions matching TRBD2. Germline V gene data show CDR1 as SNHLY and CDR2 as FYNNEI. Losses at the gene ends were 3 bases for V and 7 bases for J; bases not matched to a gene: 9. The length of the CDR3 is 16 residues. This chain's CDR3 is CASSEGIAGEIGELFF. DNA for the CDR3: TGTGCCAGCAGTGAGGGAATAGCGGGAGAGATCGGGGAGCTGTTTTTT. The entire variable domain, with the rest obtained from reference TRBV2 and TRBJ2-2, is as follows: EPEVTQTPSHQVTQMGQEVILRCVPISNHLYFYWYRQILGQKVEFLVSFYNNEISEKSEIFDDQFSVERPDGSNFTLKIRSTKLEDSAMYFCASSEGIAGEIGELFFGEGSRLTVL.